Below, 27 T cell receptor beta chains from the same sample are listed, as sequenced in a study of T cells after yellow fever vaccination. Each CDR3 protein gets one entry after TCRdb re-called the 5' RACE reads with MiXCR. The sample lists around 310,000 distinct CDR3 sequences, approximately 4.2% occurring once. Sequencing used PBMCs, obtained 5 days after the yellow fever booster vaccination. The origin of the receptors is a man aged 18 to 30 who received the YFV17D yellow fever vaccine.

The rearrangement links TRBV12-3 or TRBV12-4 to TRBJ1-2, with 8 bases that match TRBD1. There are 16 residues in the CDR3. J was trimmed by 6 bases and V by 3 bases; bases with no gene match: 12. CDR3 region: CASSLVGWQGADGYTF. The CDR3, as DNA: TGTGCCAGCAGTTTGGTGGGGTGGCAGGGGGCGGATGGCTACACCTTC.

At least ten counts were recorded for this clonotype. The CDR3 protein is CASSRGQGLNQPQHF. The CDR3 DNA sequence: TGTGCCAGCAGCCGGGGGCAGGGGCTAAATCAGCCCCAGCATTTT. V gene TRBV7-9 combines with J gene TRBJ1-5; possibly TRBD1 for D (6 bases). Germline loops: CDR1 SEHNR, CDR2 FQNEAQ (reference sequence). This CDR3 is 15 amino acids long. Trimming took off 5 bases at V and 4 bases at J, with 15 bases between the two ends.

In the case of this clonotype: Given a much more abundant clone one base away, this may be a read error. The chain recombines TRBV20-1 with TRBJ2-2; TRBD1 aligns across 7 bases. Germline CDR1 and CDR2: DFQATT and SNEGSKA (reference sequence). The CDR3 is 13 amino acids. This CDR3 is CSPRGTATGELFF. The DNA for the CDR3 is TGCAGTCCTAGGGGGACAGCCACCGGGGAGCTGTTTTTT.

DNA of the CDR3: TGTGCCAGCAGCGCCGGGACAGGGAGCCGCTACACCTTC. Translated: CASSAGTGSRYTF. This sequence joins TRBV9 and TRBJ1-2, with 9 bases identical to TRBD1. The CDR3 has 13 residues. V dropped 3 bases and J dropped 9; count of bases not matched to a gene: 6. Germline assignment: CDR1 SGDLS and CDR2 YYNGEE.

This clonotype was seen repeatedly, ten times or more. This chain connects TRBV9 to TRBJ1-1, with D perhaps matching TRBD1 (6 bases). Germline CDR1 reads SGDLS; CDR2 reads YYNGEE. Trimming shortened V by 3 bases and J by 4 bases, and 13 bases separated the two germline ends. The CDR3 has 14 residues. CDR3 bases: TGTGCCAGCAGCGGCAGGGGCGCGGGCACTGAAGCTTTCTTT. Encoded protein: CASSGRGAGTEAFF.

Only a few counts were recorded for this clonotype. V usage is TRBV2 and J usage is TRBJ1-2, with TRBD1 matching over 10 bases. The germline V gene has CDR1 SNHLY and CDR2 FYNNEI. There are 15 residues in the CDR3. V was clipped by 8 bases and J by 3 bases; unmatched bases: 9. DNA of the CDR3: TGTGCCAGCCATAAAGAGACAGGGGGCGACTATGGCTACACCTTC. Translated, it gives CASHKETGGDYGYTF.

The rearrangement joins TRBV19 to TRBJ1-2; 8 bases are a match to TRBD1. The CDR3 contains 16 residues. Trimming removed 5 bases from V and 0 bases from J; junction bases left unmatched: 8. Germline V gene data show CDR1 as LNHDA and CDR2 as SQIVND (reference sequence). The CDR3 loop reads CASSQAVTGANYGYTF. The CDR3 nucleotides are TGTGCCAGTAGTCAGGCCGTGACAGGGGCTAACTATGGCTACACCTTC.

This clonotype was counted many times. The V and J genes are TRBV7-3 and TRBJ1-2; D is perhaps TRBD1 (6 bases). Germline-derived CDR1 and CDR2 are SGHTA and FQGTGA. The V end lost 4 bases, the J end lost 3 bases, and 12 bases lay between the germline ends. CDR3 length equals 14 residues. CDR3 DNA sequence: TGTGCCAGCAGCTCATTGACAGGAGACTATGGCTACACCTTC. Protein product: CASSSLTGDYGYTF.

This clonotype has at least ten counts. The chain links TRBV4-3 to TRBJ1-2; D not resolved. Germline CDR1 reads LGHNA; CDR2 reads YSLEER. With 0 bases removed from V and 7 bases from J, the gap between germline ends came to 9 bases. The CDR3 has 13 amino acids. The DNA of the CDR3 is TGCGCCAGCAGCCAAGATCTCGCGGCTGGCTACACCTTC. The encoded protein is CASSQDLAAGYTF.

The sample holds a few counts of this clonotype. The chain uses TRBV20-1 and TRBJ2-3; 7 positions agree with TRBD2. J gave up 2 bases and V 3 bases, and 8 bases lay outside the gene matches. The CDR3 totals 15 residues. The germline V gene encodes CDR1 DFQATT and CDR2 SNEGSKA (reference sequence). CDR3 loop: CSASEPSGSTDTQYF. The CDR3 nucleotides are TGCAGTGCTAGTGAGCCTAGCGGCTCCACAGATACGCAGTATTTT.

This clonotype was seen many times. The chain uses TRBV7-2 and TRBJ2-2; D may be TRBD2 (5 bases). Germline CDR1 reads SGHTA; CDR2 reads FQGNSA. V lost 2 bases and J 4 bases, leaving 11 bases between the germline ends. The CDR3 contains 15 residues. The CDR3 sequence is CASSLRETSTGELFF. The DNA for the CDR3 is TGTGCCAGCAGCTTAAGGGAGACATCCACCGGGGAGCTGTTTTTT.

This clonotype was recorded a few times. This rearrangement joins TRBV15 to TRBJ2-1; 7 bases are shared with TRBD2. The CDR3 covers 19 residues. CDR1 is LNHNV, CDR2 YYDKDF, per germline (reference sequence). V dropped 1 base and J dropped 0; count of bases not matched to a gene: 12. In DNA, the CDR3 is TGTGCCACCAGCAGAGGGGGGGGTACAGCCCCTAGCTCCTACAATGAGCAGTTCTTC. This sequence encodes CATSRGGGTAPSSYNEQFF.

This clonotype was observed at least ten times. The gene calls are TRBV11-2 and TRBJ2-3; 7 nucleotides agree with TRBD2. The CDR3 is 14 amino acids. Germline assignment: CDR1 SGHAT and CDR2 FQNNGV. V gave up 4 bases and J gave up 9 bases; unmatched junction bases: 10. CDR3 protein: CASSSPSGGGTQYF. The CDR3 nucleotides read TGTGCCAGCAGCTCCCCGTCGGGGGGTGGGACGCAGTATTTT. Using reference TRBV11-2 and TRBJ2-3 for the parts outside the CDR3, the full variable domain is EAGVAQSPRYKIIEKRQSVAFWCNPISGHATLYWYQQILGQGPKLLIQFQNNGVVDDSQLPKDRFSAERLKGVDSTLKIQPAKLEDSAVYLCASSSPSGGGTQYFGPGTRLTVL.

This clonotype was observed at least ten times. The CDR3 sequence: CASSPGTQVGELFF. CDR3 DNA sequence: TGTGCCAGCAGCCCCGGGACCCAGGTCGGGGAGCTGTTTTTT. This rearrangement joins TRBV6-5 to TRBJ2-2; the D gene could be TRBD1 or TRBD2 (5 bases each). The V gene's germline CDR1 is MNHEY and CDR2 SVGAGI. CDR3 length: 14 residues. Trimming pared 6 bases from V and 7 bases from J, leaving 15 bases between.

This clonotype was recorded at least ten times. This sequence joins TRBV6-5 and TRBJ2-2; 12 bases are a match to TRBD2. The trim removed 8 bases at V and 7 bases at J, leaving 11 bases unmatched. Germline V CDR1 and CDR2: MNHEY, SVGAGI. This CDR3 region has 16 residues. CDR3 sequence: CASCLAGGTTSGELFF. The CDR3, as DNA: TGTGCCAGCTGTCTAGCGGGGGGGACAACAAGCGGGGAGCTGTTTTTT.

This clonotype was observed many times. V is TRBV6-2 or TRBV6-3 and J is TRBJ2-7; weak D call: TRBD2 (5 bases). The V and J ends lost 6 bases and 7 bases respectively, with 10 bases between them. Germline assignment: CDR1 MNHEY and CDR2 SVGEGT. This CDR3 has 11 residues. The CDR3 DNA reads TGTGCCAGCAGCCGGGGTGTGGAGCAGTACGTC. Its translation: CASSRGVEQYV.

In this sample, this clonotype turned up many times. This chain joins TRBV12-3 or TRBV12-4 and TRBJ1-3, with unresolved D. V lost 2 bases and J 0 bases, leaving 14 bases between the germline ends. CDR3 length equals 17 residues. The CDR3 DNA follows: TGTGCCAGCAGTTTAAAGGTCCTCGGGATCTCTGGAAACACCATATATTTT. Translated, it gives CASSLKVLGISGNTIYF.

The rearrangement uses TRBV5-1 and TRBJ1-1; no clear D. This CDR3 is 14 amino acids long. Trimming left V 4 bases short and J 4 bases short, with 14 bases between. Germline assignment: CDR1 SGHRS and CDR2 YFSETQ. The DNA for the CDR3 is TGCGCCAGCAGCATGGGAGATTGGGGCACTGAAGCTTTCTTT. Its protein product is CASSMGDWGTEAFF.

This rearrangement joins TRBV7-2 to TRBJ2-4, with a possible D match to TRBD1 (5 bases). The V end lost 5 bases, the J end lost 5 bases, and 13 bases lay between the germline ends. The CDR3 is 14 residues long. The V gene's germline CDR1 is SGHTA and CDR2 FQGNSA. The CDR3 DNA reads TGTGCCAGCAGCCAAACAGGCAGACAAAACATTCAGTACTTC. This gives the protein CASSQTGRQNIQYF.

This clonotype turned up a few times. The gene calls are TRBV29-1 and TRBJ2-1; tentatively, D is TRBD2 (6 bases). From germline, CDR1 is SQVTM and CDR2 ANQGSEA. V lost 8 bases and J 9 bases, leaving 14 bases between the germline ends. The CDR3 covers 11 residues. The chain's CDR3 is CSYGRQAEQFF. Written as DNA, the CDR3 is TGCAGCTACGGGAGACAAGCTGAGCAGTTCTTC.

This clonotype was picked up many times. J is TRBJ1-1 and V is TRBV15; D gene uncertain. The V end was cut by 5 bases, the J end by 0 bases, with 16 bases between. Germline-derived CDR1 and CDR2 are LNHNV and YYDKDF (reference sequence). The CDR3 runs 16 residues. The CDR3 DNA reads TGTGCCACCAGCGTCAGAGGTCCATACATGAACACTGAAGCTTTCTTT. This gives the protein CATSVRGPYMNTEAFF.

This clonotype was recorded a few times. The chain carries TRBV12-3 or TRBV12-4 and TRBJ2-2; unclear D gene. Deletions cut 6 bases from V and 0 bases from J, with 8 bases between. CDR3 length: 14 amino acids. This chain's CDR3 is CASRESANTGELFF. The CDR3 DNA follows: TGTGCCAGCAGGGAGTCCGCGAACACCGGGGAGCTGTTTTTT.

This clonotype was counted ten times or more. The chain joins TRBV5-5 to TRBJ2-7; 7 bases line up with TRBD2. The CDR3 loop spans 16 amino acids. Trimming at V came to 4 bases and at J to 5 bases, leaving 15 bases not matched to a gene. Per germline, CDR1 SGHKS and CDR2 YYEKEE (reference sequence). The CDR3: CASSPTGEGRVHEQYV. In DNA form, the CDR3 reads TGTGCCAGCAGCCCGACCGGGGAGGGACGTGTTCACGAGCAGTACGTC.

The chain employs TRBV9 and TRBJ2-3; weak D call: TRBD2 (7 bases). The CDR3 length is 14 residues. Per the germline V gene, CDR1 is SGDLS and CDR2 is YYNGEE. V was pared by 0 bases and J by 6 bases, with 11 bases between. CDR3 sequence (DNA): TGTGCCAGCAGCGTAGACGGGGGGCCGGATACGCAGTATTTT. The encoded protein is CASSVDGGPDTQYF.

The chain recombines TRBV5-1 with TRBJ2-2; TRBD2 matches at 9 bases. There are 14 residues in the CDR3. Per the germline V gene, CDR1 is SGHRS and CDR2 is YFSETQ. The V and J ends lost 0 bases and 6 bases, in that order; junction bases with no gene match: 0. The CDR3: CASSLGLAAGELFF. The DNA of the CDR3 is TGCGCCAGCAGCTTGGGACTAGCGGCCGGGGAGCTGTTTTTT.

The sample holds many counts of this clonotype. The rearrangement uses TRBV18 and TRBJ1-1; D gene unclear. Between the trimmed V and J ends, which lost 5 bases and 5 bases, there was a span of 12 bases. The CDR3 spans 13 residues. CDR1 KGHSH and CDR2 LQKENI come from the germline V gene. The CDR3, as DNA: TGTGCCAGCTCAACGGGGTCGGGGACTGAAGCTTTCTTT. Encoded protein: CASSTGSGTEAFF.

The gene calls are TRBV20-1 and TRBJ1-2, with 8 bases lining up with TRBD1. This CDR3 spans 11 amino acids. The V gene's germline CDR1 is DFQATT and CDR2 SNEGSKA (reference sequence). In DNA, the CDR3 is TGCAGCGCACAGGGGGACTATGGCTACACCTTC. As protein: CSAQGDYGYTF.